The 10 T cell receptor beta chains below all came from one sample that was sequenced in a study of blood T cell repertoires in COVID-19. TCRdb's table, derived via immunoSEQ multiplex PCR, lists solely in-frame clones and lacks some. The repertoire holds under 250,000 clones, with about 83% as singletons. The sequencing input was PBMCs or T cells enriched from blood (not recorded which). These receptors were taken from a middle-aged woman who had been exposed to COVID-19.

This chain connects TRBV12-2 to TRBJ1-5; TRBD1, the table's D call, lacks a check against the DNA. TRBV12-2 is a pseudogene segment. The CDR3 spans 15 residues. The CDR3 loop reads CASRLSGCSNQPQHF. The CDR3 region has the DNA TGTGCAAGTCGCTTGTCAGGGTGTAGCAATCAGCCCCAGCATTTT.

V gene TRBV28 combines with J gene TRBJ1-2; possible D gene TRBD1, 6 bases. CDR1 MDHEN and CDR2 SYDVKM come from the germline V gene. V was pared by 0 bases and J by 2 bases, with 7 bases between. This CDR3 has 14 amino acids. CDR3 in amino acids: CASSLWGANYGYTF. CDR3 DNA sequence: TGTGCCAGCAGTTTATGGGGGGCAAACTATGGCTACACCTTC.

In its sample, this clone was seen once. The CDR3 region is CASSVTANRGGSPLHF. The CDR3 DNA follows: TGTGCCAGCAGTGTGACAGCGAACAGAGGGGGTTCACCCCTCCACTTT. V and J are TRBV6-1 and TRBJ1-6, with D possibly matching TRBD1 (6 bases). The CDR3 has 16 amino acids. The V gene's germline CDR1 is MNHNS and CDR2 SASEGT. Trimming stripped 4 bases from V and 9 bases from J, with 19 bases between.

This chain links TRBV29-1 with TRBJ1-6, with TRBD1 matching over 7 bases. The junction had 7 bases not matched to a gene; V was cut back by 6 bases and J by 8 bases. This CDR3 has 13 amino acids. CDR1 and CDR2 from the germline V gene are SQVTM and ANQGSEA. CDR3 loop: CSVQQGFDSPLHF. CDR3 DNA sequence: TGCAGCGTACAACAGGGGTTTGATTCACCCCTCCACTTT.

Many counts were recorded for this clone. V gene TRBV7-2 combines with J gene TRBJ1-1; 7 nucleotides agree with TRBD1. V was pared by 5 bases and J by 0 bases, with 15 bases of the junction left unmatched. From germline, CDR1 is SGHTA and CDR2 FQGNSA. The CDR3 spans 18 residues. The CDR3 nucleotides are TGTGCCAGCAGCCCTCGACAGGGAAGGTGGCGGGTGAACACTGAAGCTTTCTTT. Its protein product is CASSPRQGRWRVNTEAFF.

In this sample, this clone turned up once. V usage is TRBV11-3 and J usage is TRBJ1-1; no firm D call. This CDR3 comprises 12 residues. V dropped 2 bases and J dropped 8 bases, with 9 bases sitting between them. Germline V CDR1 and CDR2: SGHNT, YENEEA. The DNA for the CDR3 is TGTGCCAGCAGCTTAAATACAGAAGAAGCTTTCTTT. Translating it yields CASSLNTEEAFF.

V is TRBV15 and J is TRBJ1-5; TRBD1 is a possible D gene (5 bases). V was pared by 0 bases and J by 5 bases, with 17 bases between. The germline CDR1 and CDR2 sequences are LNHNV and YYDKDF (reference sequence). CDR3 size: 17 residues. The CDR3 DNA follows: TGTGCCACCAGCAGAGATGCAGGGTCCCATCATCATCAGCCCCAGCATTTT. Translating it yields CATSRDAGSHHHQPQHF.

This rearrangement joins TRBV30 to TRBJ2-2; D is perhaps TRBD1 (5 bases). The CDR3 loop spans 16 amino acids. V lost 0 bases and J lost 4, with 15 bases in between. Germline V gene data show CDR1 as GTSNPN and CDR2 as SVGIG (reference sequence). The DNA for the CDR3 is TGTGCCTGGAGTGTACGAGACAGAGCCACCACCGGGGAGCTGTTTTTT. Encoded protein: CAWSVRDRATTGELFF.

The rearrangement uses TRBV5-1 and TRBJ1-2, with 12 bases that match TRBD1. Germline values: CDR1 SGHRS, CDR2 YFSETQ. The CDR3 consists of 15 residues. V lost 0 bases and J lost 8; bases outside the gene matches: 5. CDR3 sequence: CASSLGGTGGRGYTF. The CDR3 DNA reads TGCGCCAGCAGCTTGGGCGGGACAGGGGGCCGCGGCTACACCTTC.

The chain combines TRBV19 with TRBJ1-4; D perhaps matches TRBD1 (6 bases). The CDR3 extends over 14 amino acids. Between the trimmed V and J ends, which lost 7 bases and 8 bases, there was a span of 17 bases. The germline V gene has CDR1 LNHDA and CDR2 SQIVND (reference sequence). Here the CDR3 DNA reads TGTGCCAGTATGGGGGGGGCCGGGGGCGAAAAACTGTTTTTT. Amino acid sequence: CASMGGAGGEKLFF.